This T cell receptor beta chain was sequenced during a study of blood T cell repertoires in COVID-19. Across the study: Samples of COVID-19 (acute and convalescent) were obtained from the United States, Italy and Spain.

The CDR3 spans 13 residues. Per the germline V gene, CDR1 is SNHLY and CDR2 is FYNNEI. Trimming pared 7 bases from V and 1 base from J, leaving 10 bases between. Original data processing: Amplification of reference gene primers was used by the study to estimate nucleated cell counts. Sequencing used immunoSEQ multiplex PCR; TCRdb keeps in-frame clones, though not all of them. V and J calls and clone size are copied from that table; D and trimming were computed from the DNA. The sample includes 100,000 or so clones, 82% of them seen just once. The V and J genes are TRBV2 and TRBJ2-5, with D tentatively TRBD2 (7 bases). Sequenced sample: peripheral blood. The TCR sequence derives from a woman aged 80 or over with acute or convalescent COVID-19. CDR3 in amino acids: CASKGGRQETQYF. The DNA of the CDR3 is TGTGCCAGCAAGGGGGGGCGCCAAGAGACCCAGTACTTC. Filled out from reference TRBV2 and TRBJ2-5, the complete variable domain reads EPEVTQTPSHQVTQMGQEVILRCVPISNHLYFYWYRQILGQKVEFLVSFYNNEISEKSEIFDDQFSVERPDGSNFTLKIRSTKLEDSAMYFCASKGGRQETQYFGPGTRLLVL.